This T cell receptor beta chain was obtained from a study of blood T cells in healthy people across ages. Primed by a sample-barcoded 5' primer and a J-beta primer mix, a second PCR proceeded for about 6 to 11 cycles. Each CDR3 protein gets one entry after TCRdb re-called the 5' RACE reads with MiXCR. The data hold about 1.6 million distinct CDR3 sequences, with about 31% observed a single time. There are a few counts of this clonotype. The antigen remains undetermined. Germline V gives CDR1 ENHRY, CDR2 SYGVKD. The CDR3 extends over 13 amino acids. The V and J ends lost 7 bases and 4 bases, in that order; junction bases with no gene match: 7. Study-wide findings and caveats: Long-lived donors exceeded aged donors in naive CD4+ cells and diversity.

This rearrangement joins TRBV10-3 to TRBJ2-7; 7 nucleotides agree with TRBD1. The receptor comes from a woman in her thirties in good health. Sequences were obtained from blood. Written as DNA, the CDR3 is TGTGCCATCACACGGGACAGAGATTACGAGCAGTACTTC. Translated: CAITRDRDYEQYF.